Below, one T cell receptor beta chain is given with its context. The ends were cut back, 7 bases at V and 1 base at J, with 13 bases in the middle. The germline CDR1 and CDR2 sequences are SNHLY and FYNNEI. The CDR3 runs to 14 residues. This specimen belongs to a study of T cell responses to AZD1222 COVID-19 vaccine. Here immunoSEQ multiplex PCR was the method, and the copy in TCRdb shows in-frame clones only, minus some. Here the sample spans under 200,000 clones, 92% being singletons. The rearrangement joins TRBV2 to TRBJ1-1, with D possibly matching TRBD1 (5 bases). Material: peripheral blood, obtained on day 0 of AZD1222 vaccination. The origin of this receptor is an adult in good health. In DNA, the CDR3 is TGTGCCAGCAACCCCGGGACCGAGAACACTGAAGCTTTCTTT. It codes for CASNPGTENTEAFF.